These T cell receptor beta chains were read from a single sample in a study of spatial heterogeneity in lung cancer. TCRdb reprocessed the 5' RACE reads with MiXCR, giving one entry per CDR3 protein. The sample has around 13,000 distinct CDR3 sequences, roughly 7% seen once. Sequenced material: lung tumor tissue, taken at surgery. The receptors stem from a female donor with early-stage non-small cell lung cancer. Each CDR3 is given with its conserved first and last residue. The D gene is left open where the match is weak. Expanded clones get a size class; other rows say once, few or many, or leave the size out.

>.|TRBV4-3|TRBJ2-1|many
TGCGCCAGCAGCCAAGATAAGAGGGAGCAGTTCTTC
CASSQDKREQFF
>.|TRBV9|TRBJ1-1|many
TGTGCCAGCAGCCGTCCCGCCCGTGAAGGCCAGATGGCTGAAGCTTTCTTT
CASSRPAREGQMAEAFF
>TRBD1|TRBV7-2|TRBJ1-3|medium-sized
TGTGCCAGCAGCTTAGGGCAGGGGGGTGGAAACACCATATATTTT
CASSLGQGGGNTIYF
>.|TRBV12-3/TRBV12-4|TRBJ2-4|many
TGTGCCAGCAGTAACAAAAACATTCAGTACTTC
CASSNKNIQYF
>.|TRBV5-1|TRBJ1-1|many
TGCGCCAGCAGTTCACAGGGGAACACTGAAGCTTTCTTT
CASSSQGNTEAFF
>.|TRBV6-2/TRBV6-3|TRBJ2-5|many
TGTGCCAGCAGACTCCATAGTGAAGAGACCCAGTACTTC
CASRLHSEETQYF
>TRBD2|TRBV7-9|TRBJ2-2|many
TGTGCCAGCAGAGCTAGCGGGAGTGTCAACACCGGGGAGCTGTTTTTT
CASRASGSVNTGELFF
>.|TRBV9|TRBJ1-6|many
TGTGCCAGCAGCGTAGATTCGCAGGGAGGCTGGGGCGCCCTCCACTTT
CASSVDSQGGWGALHF
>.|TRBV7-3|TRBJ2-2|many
TGTGCCAGCAGACTACTAGCGAACACCGGGGAGCTGTTTTTT
CASRLLANTGELFF
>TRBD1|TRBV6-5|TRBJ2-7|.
TGTGCCAGCAGTTACGGGACAGAAAGCTCCTACGAGCAGTACTTC
CASSYGTESSYEQYF
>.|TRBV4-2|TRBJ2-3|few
TGTGCCAGCAGCCAAGGGATATATACGCAGTATTTT
CASSQGIYTQYF
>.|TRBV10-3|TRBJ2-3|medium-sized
TGTGCCATCAGTGCCGGGGGAGACGGGGATACGCAGTATTTT
CAISAGGDGDTQYF
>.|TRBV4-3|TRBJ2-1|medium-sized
TGCGCCAGCAGCCACCGGGTCTCTTGGGGGAATGAGCAGTTCTTC
CASSHRVSWGNEQFF
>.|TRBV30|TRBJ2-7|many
TGTGCCTGGCGGTTTGGCGCTCATGAGCAGTACTTC
CAWRFGAHEQYF
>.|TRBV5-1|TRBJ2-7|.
TGCGCCAGCAGCTTGGGAGTCGTAGGTAGCTCCTACGAGCAGTACTTC
CASSLGVVGSSYEQYF
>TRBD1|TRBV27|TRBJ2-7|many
TGTGCCAGCAGGCGGACAGGGGTGAGCTACGAGCAGTACTTC
CASRRTGVSYEQYF
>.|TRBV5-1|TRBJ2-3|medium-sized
TGCGCCAGCAGCCGGGACGGGGCAGATACGCAGTATTTT
CASSRDGADTQYF
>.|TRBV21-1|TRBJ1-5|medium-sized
TGTGCCAGCAGCATACGGGCAAGCTGGAATCAGCCCCAGCATTTT
CASSIRASWNQPQHF
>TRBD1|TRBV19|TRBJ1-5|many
TGTGCCAGTATCGCGACAGGGGGACGGCAGCCCCAGCATTTT
CASIATGGRQPQHF
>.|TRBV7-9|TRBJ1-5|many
TGTGCCAGCAGCCCCCGGGACAGCAATCAGCCCCAGCATTTT
CASSPRDSNQPQHF
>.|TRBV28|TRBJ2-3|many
TGTGCCAGCAGTCCGCCGGGGGCTCGCACAGATACGCAGTATTTT
CASSPPGARTDTQYF
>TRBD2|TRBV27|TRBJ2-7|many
TGTGCCAGCAGGAGGGGGATATTCGGGACTAGCGGAGGTTACGAGCAGTACTTC
CASRRGIFGTSGGYEQYF
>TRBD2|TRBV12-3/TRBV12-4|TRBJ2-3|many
TGTGCCAGCAGACTAGCGGGGAGCACAGATACGCAGTATTTT
CASRLAGSTDTQYF
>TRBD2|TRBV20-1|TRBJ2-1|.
TGCAGTGCTGACGCCGGGACTAGCCCGTCCTACAATGAGCAGTTCTTC
CSADAGTSPSYNEQFF
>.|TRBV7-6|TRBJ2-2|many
TGTGCCAGCAGCCTGACGTCTCCTAGCCCTTCCGGGGAGCTGTTTTTT
CASSLTSPSPSGELFF
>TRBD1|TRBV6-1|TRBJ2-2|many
TGTGCCAGCAGTGTAGGGACAGTAGACACCGGGGAGCTGTTTTTT
CASSVGTVDTGELFF
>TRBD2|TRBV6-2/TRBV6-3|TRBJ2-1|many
TGTGCCAGCAGTGGACTAGCGGGAGTCTATGAGCAGTTCTTC
CASSGLAGVYEQFF
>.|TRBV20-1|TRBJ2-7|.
TGCAGTGCTGTGGGACTGAGCTACGAGCAGTACTTC
CSAVGLSYEQYF
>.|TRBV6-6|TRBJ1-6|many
TGTGCCAGCAGTTACTCGACTAAGGGCTCACCCCTCCACTTT
CASSYSTKGSPLHF
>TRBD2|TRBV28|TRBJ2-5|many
TGTGCCAGCAGTCTGACTAGCGGGAGTACCGGTTTTGATTGGGAGACCCAGTACTTC
CASSLTSGSTGFDWETQYF
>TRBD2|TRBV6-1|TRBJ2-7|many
TGTGCCAGCACCCCCGGGCGGGAGGGCCCTACCTACGAGCAGTACTTC
CASTPGREGPTYEQYF
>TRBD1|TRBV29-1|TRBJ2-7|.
TGCAGCGTTGCGGGACAGGGGCTCTACGAGCAGTACTTC
CSVAGQGLYEQYF
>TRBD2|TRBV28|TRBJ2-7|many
TGTGCCAGCACCCAACTAGCGGGAGACTGGGAGCAGTACTTC
CASTQLAGDWEQYF
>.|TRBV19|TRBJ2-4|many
TGTGCCAGTGCGGTCATGGGGCTAGCCAAAAACATTCAGTACTTC
CASAVMGLAKNIQYF
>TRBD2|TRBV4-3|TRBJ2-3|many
TGCGCCAGCAGACCTGGGACTAGCGGGACTTATACGCAGTATTTT
CASRPGTSGTYTQYF
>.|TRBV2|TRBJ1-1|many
TGTGCCAGCCGCGCCCTAAACACTGAAGCTTTCTTT
CASRALNTEAFF
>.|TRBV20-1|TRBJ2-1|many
TGCAGTGCTAGTTCGGGGGTATCCTACAATGAGCAGTTCTTC
CSASSGVSYNEQFF
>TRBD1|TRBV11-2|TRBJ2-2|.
TGTGCCAGCAGCTTACACCGGGACAGAAAACAGAGAACAACCGGGGAGCTGTTTTTT
CASSLHRDRKQRTTGELFF
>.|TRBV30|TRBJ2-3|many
TGTGCCATCGGACGCGAGAGTAGGGATACGCAGTATTTT
CAIGRESRDTQYF
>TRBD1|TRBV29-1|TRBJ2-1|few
TGCAGCGTTGAAGACCCCTCCAGGGGGATTGAGCAGTTCTTC
CSVEDPSRGIEQFF
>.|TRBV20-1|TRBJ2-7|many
TGCAGTGCTAGCGCCCCGGAAGAGGGTATGATCGAGCAGTACTTC
CSASAPEEGMIEQYF
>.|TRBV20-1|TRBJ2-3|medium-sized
TGCAGTGCTAGAGATGCTATAGTGGGAGTGGGCACAGATACGCAGTATTTT
CSARDAIVGVGTDTQYF
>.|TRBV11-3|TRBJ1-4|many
TGTGCCAGCAGGGAGGGGACCAGTCGAGAAAAACTGTTTTTT
CASREGTSREKLFF
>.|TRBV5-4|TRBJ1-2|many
TGTGCCAGCACCACCTTTGGGGGAGCGGGTGGCTACACCTTC
CASTTFGGAGGYTF
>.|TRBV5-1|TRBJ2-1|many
TGCGCCAGCAGCTTGGGCGGGGTTCGGGGTCGGAATGAGCAGTTCTTC
CASSLGGVRGRNEQFF
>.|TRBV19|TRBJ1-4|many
TGTGCCAGTAGTATGGCTGACAACCCTATGGGAAAACTGTTTTTT
CASSMADNPMGKLFF
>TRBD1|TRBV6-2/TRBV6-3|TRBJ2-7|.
TGTGCCAGCACGGATTGGACAGGGATACTTGTAAGGTACGAGCAGTACTTC
CASTDWTGILVRYEQYF
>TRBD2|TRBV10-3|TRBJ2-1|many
TGTGCCATCAGTGGGACTAGCGGGAGCTCCTACAATGAGCAGTTCTTC
CAISGTSGSSYNEQFF
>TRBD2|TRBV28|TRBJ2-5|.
TGTGCCAGCAGTTTTCTAGCGGGAGACAGTTCAGAGACCCAGTACTTC
CASSFLAGDSSETQYF
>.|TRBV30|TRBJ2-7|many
TGTGCCTGGGCCGGGACGGATTCCTACGAGCAGTACTTC
CAWAGTDSYEQYF
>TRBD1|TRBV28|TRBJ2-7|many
TGTGCCAGCATCCCCGGGACAGGGGACGAGCAGTACTTC
CASIPGTGDEQYF
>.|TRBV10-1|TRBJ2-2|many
TGCGCCAGCAGTTACAGCGCTACCGGGGAGCTGTTTTTT
CASSYSATGELFF
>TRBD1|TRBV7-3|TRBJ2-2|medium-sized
TGTGCCAGCAAACCCTACACCGGGACAGGGGTCACCGGGGAGCTGTTTTTT
CASKPYTGTGVTGELFF
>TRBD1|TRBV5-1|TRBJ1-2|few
TGCGCCAGCAGGACCGGGACAGGAAACTATGGCTACACCTTC
CASRTGTGNYGYTF
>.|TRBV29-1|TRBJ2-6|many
TGCAGCACCTGGTTATCTGGGGCCAACGTCCTGACTTTC
CSTWLSGANVLTF